The clone carrying this T cell receptor beta chain was counted a few times. Its antigen is still unknown. The ends lost 5 bases at V and 5 bases at J; junction bases unmatched: 12. Germline V gene data show CDR1 as SGHAT and CDR2 as FQNNGV. The CDR3 consists of 16 residues. A multiplex PCR was run with 60 Vbeta primers and 13 Jbeta primers. Profiled with immunoSEQ multiplex PCR; TCRdb holds only in-frame clones, not every one. Of about 210,000 clones listed, 60% to 80% are singletons. This sample was included in a study of cytomegalovirus exposure and HLA in healthy donors. General study results and limits: Presence/absence analyses treated sequencing depth as roughly uniform across donors. In a later analysis, V- and J-gene trimming of beta chains associated with a DCLRE1C missense variant, replicated independently.

Sequencing used PBMCs. The source of this sequence is a male donor in good health and CMV-seronegative. The rearrangement links TRBV11-2 to TRBJ2-1, with 7 bases matching TRBD2. CDR3 amino acids: CASSALLAGEDNEQFF. The CDR3 coding sequence is TGTGCCAGCAGCGCCCTCTTAGCGGGTGAGGACAATGAGCAGTTCTTC.